This entry concerns a single T cell receptor beta chain. The sample originates from a study of blood T cell repertoires in COVID-19. Profiled with immunoSEQ multiplex PCR; TCRdb holds only in-frame clones, not every one. The table records about 120,000 clones, roughly four fifths of them present only once. V lost 6 bases and J lost 2, with 17 bases in between. CDR3 length: 15 amino acids. The germline gives CDR1 MDHEN, CDR2 SYDVKM. This chain links TRBV28 with TRBJ2-7, with D perhaps matching TRBD1 (6 bases). The sequence was collected from a man aged 25 to 40 with COVID-19, enrolled during active disease. Sample: peripheral blood. The DNA of the CDR3 is TGTGCCAGCAGACCCTCCGGGACACTTACCTACGAGCAGTACTTC. It translates to CASRPSGTLTYEQYF.